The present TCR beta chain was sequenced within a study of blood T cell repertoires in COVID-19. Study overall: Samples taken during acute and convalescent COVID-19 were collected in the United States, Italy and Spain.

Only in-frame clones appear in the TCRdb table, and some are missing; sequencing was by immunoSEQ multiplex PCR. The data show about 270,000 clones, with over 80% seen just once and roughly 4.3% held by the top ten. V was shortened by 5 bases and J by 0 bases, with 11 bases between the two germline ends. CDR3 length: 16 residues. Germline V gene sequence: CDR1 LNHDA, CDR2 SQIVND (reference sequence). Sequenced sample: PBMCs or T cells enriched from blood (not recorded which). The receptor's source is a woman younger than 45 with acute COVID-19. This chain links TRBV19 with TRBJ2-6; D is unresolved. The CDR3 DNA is TGTGCCAGTAGTGGCGGCCTTAACTCTGGGGCCAACGTCCTGACTTTC. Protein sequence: CASSGGLNSGANVLTF.